These 13 T cell receptor beta chains were all obtained from the same sample, sequenced in a study of Ad26.COV2.S vaccination and SARS-CoV-2 variants. Documented treatment: roughly 19 received Ad26.COV2.S at low or high dose, single or two shots; several received placebo; per-sample allocation not given. On day 63 after the first injection, vaccine and placebo recipients gave samples. Sequenced by immunoSEQ multiplex PCR; TCRdb stores in-frame clones only, minus some. The sample records roughly 350,000 clones, around 87% being singletons. The sample was peripheral blood, taken in a trial of Ad26.COV2.S vaccine versus placebo. Source of these receptors: a person aged 18-65 years who received the Ad26.COV2.S COVID-19 vaccine or a placebo.

The chain combines TRBV12-3 or TRBV12-4 with TRBJ1-2; D gene unclear. The V gene lost 4 bases and the J gene lost 13 bases, with 16 bases spanning the gap. The CDR3 spans 12 residues. CDR3 nucleotides: TGTGCCAGCAGTTGGACGGATCCGATTCCCACCTTC. It specifies CASSWTDPIPTF.

The rearrangement links TRBV6-5 to TRBJ2-5, with TRBD2 matching 8 bases. Losses at the gene ends were 5 bases for V and 6 bases for J; bases not matched to a gene: 5. CDR3 length equals 13 residues. Per germline, CDR1 MNHEY and CDR2 SVGAGI. For the CDR3, the DNA is TGTGCCAGCAGTATAGCGGGGAGCCAGACCCAGTACTTC. The encoded protein is CASSIAGSQTQYF.

The rearrangement uses TRBV7-2 and TRBJ2-1; 8 positions match TRBD2. Germline V CDR1 and CDR2: SGHTA, FQGNSA. V dropped 6 bases and J dropped 7; count of bases not matched to a gene: 11. This CDR3 region has 15 residues. CDR3 nucleotide sequence: TGTGCCAGCAGTAACACGGGACTAGATAAAAATGAGCAGTTCTTC. It specifies CASSNTGLDKNEQFF. The full variable domain, rest sourced from reference TRBV7-2 and TRBJ2-1, is GAGVSQSPSNKVTEKGKDVELRCDPISGHTALYWYRQSLGQGLEFLIYFQGNSAPDKSGLPSDRFSAERTGGSVSTLTIQRTQQEDSAVYLCASSNTGLDKNEQFFGPGTRLTVL.

The rearrangement uses TRBV7-3 and TRBJ2-7; D may match TRBD1 or TRBD2 (5 bases each). From germline, CDR1 is SGHTA and CDR2 FQGTGA. The CDR3 is made up of 15 amino acids. The V end was cut by 2 bases, the J end by 0 bases, with 11 bases between. CDR3 nucleotide sequence: TGTGCCAGCAGCTTAGGGGCAGGAGGCTCCTACGAGCAGTACTTC. It codes for CASSLGAGGSYEQYF.

The genes are TRBV6-5 and TRBJ2-3; D is ambiguous. The CDR3 runs 15 residues. Germline V CDR1 and CDR2: MNHEY, SVGAGI. Trimming removed 5 bases at V and 1 base at J, with 13 bases between. CDR3 residues: CASSISRTRTDTQYF. CDR3 nucleotide sequence: TGTGCCAGCAGTATCTCCCGGACCCGCACAGATACGCAGTATTTT.

CDR3: CASSEEGEGTDTQYF. DNA of the CDR3: TGTGCCAGCAGCGAAGAGGGGGAGGGCACAGATACGCAGTATTTT. This sequence joins TRBV7-3 and TRBJ2-3; D tentatively fits TRBD1 or TRBD2 (6 bases each). Germline CDR1 reads SGHTA; CDR2 reads FQGTGA. V lost 5 bases and J 1 base, leaving 13 bases between the germline ends. The CDR3 length is 15 residues.

A word on this clone: Distinct nucleotide sequences in the sample also encode this CDR3. The V gene is TRBV3-1 (or the pseudogene TRBV3-2), the J gene TRBJ1-1; D unclear. The CDR3 consists of 14 residues. V was clipped by 1 base and J by 1 base, with 7 bases between them. From germline, CDR1 is LGHDT and CDR2 YNNKEL (reference sequence). CDR3 loop: CASSQVSGNTEAFF. In DNA, the CDR3 is TGTGCCAGCAGCCAAGTTTCAGGGAACACTGAAGCTTTCTTT.

The rearrangement uses TRBV30 and TRBJ1-5; D is perhaps TRBD1 (6 bases). The CDR3 loop spans 14 amino acids. V was cut by 0 bases and J by 4 bases, with 10 bases left in between. Germline CDR1 GTSNPN, CDR2 SVGIG (reference sequence). CDR3 protein: CAWSVQGRNQPQHF. CDR3 in DNA: TGTGCCTGGAGTGTTCAGGGGCGAAATCAGCCCCAGCATTTT.

This chain joins TRBV5-1 and TRBJ2-7, with D perhaps matching TRBD1 or TRBD2 (5 bases each). CDR1 is SGHRS and CDR2 is YFSETQ in the germline V gene. Trimming took off 6 bases at V and 3 bases at J, with 13 bases between the two ends. The CDR3 has 13 residues. The CDR3 DNA sequence: TGCGCCAGCACCTCGGGGACCTACTACGAGCAGTACTTC. Amino acid sequence: CASTSGTYYEQYF.

The chain combines TRBV7-9 with TRBJ1-6; 8 bases are a match to TRBD1. There are 15 residues in the CDR3. V gave up 1 base and J gave up 5 bases; unmatched junction bases: 1. The germline V gene encodes CDR1 SEHNR and CDR2 FQNEAQ (reference sequence). The CDR3 here is CASSLGGQDNSPLHF. The CDR3 DNA follows: TGTGCCAGCAGCTTAGGGGGACAGGATAATTCACCCCTCCACTTT.

The CDR3 here is CASGSQTAGELFF. For the CDR3, the DNA is TGTGCCAGTGGTAGTCAGACCGCCGGGGAGCTGTTTTTT. This rearrangement joins TRBV11-2 to TRBJ2-2; the D is unclear. The length of the CDR3 is 13 residues. V lost 9 bases and J 6 bases, leaving 14 bases between the germline ends. Germline assignment: CDR1 SGHAT and CDR2 FQNNGV.

V gene TRBV7-9 combines with J gene TRBJ2-1; D may be TRBD1 (6 bases). V was cut by 0 bases and J by 4 bases, with 16 bases left in between. Germline V gene lookup returns CDR1 SEHNR and CDR2 FQNEAQ (reference sequence). The CDR3 totals 17 residues. CDR3 nucleotides: TGTGCCAGCAGCTTAGCTAGAACAGGGAAGGATTACAATGAGCAGTTCTTC. Translated: CASSLARTGKDYNEQFF.

This chain uses TRBV7-8 with TRBJ2-5; the D call may be TRBD1 or TRBD2 (5 bases each). CDR1 is SGHVS and CDR2 is FQNEAQ in the germline V gene. Trimming removed 5 bases from V and 4 bases from J, with 17 bases in between. The CDR3 sequence is 15 residues long. The CDR3 region has the DNA TGTGCCAGCAGCCGCCCCTTGACGGGGCGAGAGACCCAGTACTTC. Its protein product is CASSRPLTGRETQYF.